The 8 T cell receptor beta chains in this list originate from one sample, sequenced in a study of T-cell reconstitution after alpha-beta-depleted transplantation in children (dated by TCRdb to the mid-2010s). Library prep was done by PCR. Sequencing relied on an Illumina HiSeq 2500. TCR library preparation used molecular barcoding, with unique molecular identifiers applied to normalize quantification of the TCRbeta repertoire. TCRdb's own reprocessing of the public reads used fastp at Q25 and MiXCR and kept productive beta chains. Each CDR3 protein gets just one entry, which takes the most common genes and DNA from the rows behind it. The sample table lists about 600,000 distinct CDR3 sequences, about 10% of them with a count of one. The ten largest clones add up to less than 5% of the sample. The sample was PBMCs from the stem cell graft donor, taken from the stem cell graft. The receptors here all came from a human donor who donated a stem cell graft to a child with acute myeloid leukemia.

The rearrangement joins TRBV11-2 to TRBJ2-4, with 12 bases lining up with TRBD2. Trimming cost V 3 bases and J 1 base; bases outside gene matches: 13. Germline V CDR1 and CDR2: SGHAT, FQNNGV. The CDR3 length is 20 residues. CDR3 DNA: TGTGCCAGCAGCTTGAGGACAGGACTAGCGGGACTGAAGGCCAAAAACATTCAGTACTTC. Protein product: CASSLRTGLAGLKAKNIQYF.

A few counts support this clonotype. The V gene is TRBV28, the J gene TRBJ2-7; D not resolved. Germline V gene sequence: CDR1 MDHEN, CDR2 SYDVKM. This CDR3 is built from 12 residues. Between the trimmed V and J ends, which lost 7 bases and 0 bases, there was a span of 7 bases. The CDR3 sequence is CASTLPSYEQYF. The CDR3 nucleotides are TGTGCCAGCACCCTACCCTCCTACGAGCAGTACTTC. Variable domain in full (rest from reference TRBV28 and TRBJ2-7): DVKVTQSSRYLVKRTGEKVFLECVQDMDHENMFWYRQDPGLGLRLIYFSYDVKMKEKGDIPEGYSVSREKKERFSLILESASTNQTSMYLCASTLPSYEQYFGPGTRLTVT.

This clonotype has only a few counts. CDR3 nucleotide sequence: TGCAGTGCTAGAGGGGTCCTTAGCAATCAGCCCCAGCATTTT. It translates to CSARGVLSNQPQHF. The rearrangement joins TRBV20-1 to TRBJ1-5; D remains unclear. The CDR3 consists of 14 residues. The V and J ends lost 1 base and 0 bases respectively, with 7 bases between them. From germline, CDR1 is DFQATT and CDR2 SNEGSKA (reference sequence).

This chain joins TRBV11-2 and TRBJ2-7, with D possibly matching TRBD2 (6 bases). Germline lookup yields CDR1 SGHAT and CDR2 FQNNGV. V shed 5 bases and J shed 1 base, with 15 bases lying between them. The CDR3 is made up of 15 amino acids. DNA for the CDR3: TGTGCCAGCAGCCCCCCGGGGGTGGGTTCCTACGAGCAGTACTTC. Translating gives CASSPPGVGSYEQYF.

V and J are TRBV20-1 and TRBJ1-5; no clear D gene. Germline CDR1 is DFQATT and CDR2 is SNEGSKA (reference sequence). Trimming shortened V by 8 bases and J by 2 bases, and 13 bases separated the two germline ends. The CDR3 is 13 amino acids. The CDR3 DNA reads TGCAGTCCGGACGATCGGGGCAATCAGCCCCAGCATTTT. Translating gives CSPDDRGNQPQHF.

This clonotype was found many times. V gene TRBV7-2 combines with J gene TRBJ2-7, with D possibly called TRBD1 or TRBD2 (5 bases each). V lost 2 bases, J lost 7 bases, and 18 bases lay in between. In germline, CDR1 is SGHTA, CDR2 FQGNSA. The CDR3 spans 15 residues. The CDR3 region is CASSLFWQGPDEQYF. CDR3 sequence (DNA): TGTGCCAGCAGCTTATTTTGGCAGGGACCAGATGAGCAGTACTTC.

The rearrangement joins TRBV9 to TRBJ1-1; TRBD1 aligns across 10 bases. Germline CDR1 is SGDLS and CDR2 is YYNGEE. V was pared by 2 bases and J by 0 bases, with 7 bases of the junction left unmatched. CDR3 length: 17 amino acids. The CDR3 bases are TGTGCCAGCAGCGTGGGACAGGGGAGTGGCATGAACACTGAAGCTTTCTTT. Translating gives CASSVGQGSGMNTEAFF.

The chain uses TRBV4-3 and TRBJ2-7; 7 bases line up with TRBD1. This CDR3 contains 16 residues. V shed 0 bases, J shed 2 bases, and the junction held 7 bases outside the gene matches. The germline V gene has CDR1 LGHNA and CDR2 YSLEER. CDR3: CASSQDQRGPTYEQYF. CDR3 nucleotide sequence: TGCGCCAGCAGCCAAGATCAAAGGGGGCCGACCTACGAGCAGTACTTC.